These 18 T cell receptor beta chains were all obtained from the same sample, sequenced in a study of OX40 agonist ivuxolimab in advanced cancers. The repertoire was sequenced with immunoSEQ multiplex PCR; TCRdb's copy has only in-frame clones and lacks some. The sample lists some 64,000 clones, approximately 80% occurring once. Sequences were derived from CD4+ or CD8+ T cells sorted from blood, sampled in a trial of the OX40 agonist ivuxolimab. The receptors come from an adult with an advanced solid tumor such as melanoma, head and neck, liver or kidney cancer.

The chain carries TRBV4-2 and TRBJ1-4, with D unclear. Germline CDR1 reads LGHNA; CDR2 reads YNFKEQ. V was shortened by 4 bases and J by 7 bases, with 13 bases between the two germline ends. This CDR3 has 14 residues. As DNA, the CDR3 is TGTGCCAGCAGCCGCGAGGAAGCTGGTGAAAAACTGTTTTTT. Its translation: CASSREEAGEKLFF.

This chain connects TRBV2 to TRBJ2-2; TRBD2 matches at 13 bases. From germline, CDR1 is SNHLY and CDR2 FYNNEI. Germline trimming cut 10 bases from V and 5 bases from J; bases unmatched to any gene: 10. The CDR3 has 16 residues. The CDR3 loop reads CATSGLAGEITGELFF. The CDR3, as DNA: TGTGCCACCTCCGGACTAGCGGGAGAGATAACCGGGGAGCTGTTTTTT.

CDR3 DNA: TGTGCCACCAGCAGGGGGTTTACTAGCGGGAGCGACGAGCAGTACTTC. The encoded protein is CATSRGFTSGSDEQYF. J is TRBJ2-7 and V is TRBV15, with TRBD2 identical over 11 bases. Germline lookup yields CDR1 LNHNV and CDR2 YYDKDF (reference sequence). V trimming: 3 bases; J trimming: 5 bases; junction bases outside the gene matches: 9. The CDR3 has 16 residues. Full variable domain (outside the CDR3, taken from reference TRBV15 and TRBJ2-7): DAMVIQNPRYQVTQFGKPVTLSCSQTLNHNVMYWYQQKSSQAPKLLFHYYDKDFNNEADTPDNFQSRRPNTSFCFLDIRSPGLGDTAMYLCATSRGFTSGSDEQYFGPGTRLTVT.

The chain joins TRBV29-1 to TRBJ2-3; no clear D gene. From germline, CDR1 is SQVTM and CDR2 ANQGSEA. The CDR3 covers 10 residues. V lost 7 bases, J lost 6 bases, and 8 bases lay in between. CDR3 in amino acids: CSALGDTQYF. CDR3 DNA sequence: TGCAGCGCCCTGGGGGATACGCAGTATTTT.

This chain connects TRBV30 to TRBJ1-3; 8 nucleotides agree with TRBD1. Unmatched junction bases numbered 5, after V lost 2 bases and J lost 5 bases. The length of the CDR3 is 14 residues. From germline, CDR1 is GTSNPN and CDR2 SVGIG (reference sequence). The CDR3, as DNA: TGTGCCTGGAGTAGAAGGGACAGGCGAAACACCATATATTTT. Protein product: CAWSRRDRRNTIYF.

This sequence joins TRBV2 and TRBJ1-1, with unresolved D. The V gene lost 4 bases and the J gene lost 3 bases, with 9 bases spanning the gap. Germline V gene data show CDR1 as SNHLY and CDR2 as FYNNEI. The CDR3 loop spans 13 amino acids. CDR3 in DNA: TGTGCCAGCAGTGCCGAGGGTGACACTGAAGCTTTCTTT. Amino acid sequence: CASSAEGDTEAFF.

The CDR3 sequence is CASSLVPSGAPGETQYF. CDR3 DNA: TGCGCCAGCAGCTTGGTCCCTAGCGGGGCCCCGGGGGAGACCCAGTACTTC. The V and J genes are TRBV5-1 and TRBJ2-5; TRBD2 matches at 9 bases. This CDR3 has 17 amino acids. V shed 0 bases and J 5 bases; nucleotides not matched to a gene: 11. Per the germline V gene, CDR1 is SGHRS and CDR2 is YFSETQ.

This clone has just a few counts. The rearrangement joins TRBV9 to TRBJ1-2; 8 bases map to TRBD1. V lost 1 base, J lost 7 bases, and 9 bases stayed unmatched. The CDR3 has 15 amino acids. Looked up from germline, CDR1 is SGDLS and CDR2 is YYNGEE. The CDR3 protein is CASSVSDRVESGYTF. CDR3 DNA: TGTGCCAGCAGCGTATCGGACAGGGTGGAATCTGGCTACACCTTC.

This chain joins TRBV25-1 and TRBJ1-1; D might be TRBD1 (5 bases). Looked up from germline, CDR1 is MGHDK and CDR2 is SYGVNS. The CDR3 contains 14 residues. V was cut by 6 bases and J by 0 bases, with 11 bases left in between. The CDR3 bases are TGTGCCAGCAGGGGCGTGGGGGTGAACACTGAAGCTTTCTTT. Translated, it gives CASRGVGVNTEAFF.

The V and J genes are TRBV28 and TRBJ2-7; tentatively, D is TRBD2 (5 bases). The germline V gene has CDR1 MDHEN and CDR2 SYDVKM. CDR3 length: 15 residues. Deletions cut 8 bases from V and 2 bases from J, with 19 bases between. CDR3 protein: CASRPPGLPPYEQYF. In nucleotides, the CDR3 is TGTGCCAGCCGCCCTCCCGGACTCCCGCCCTACGAGCAGTACTTC.

In nucleotides, the CDR3 is TGTGCCAGCAGTGACTTTTGGTTCTTGGTCTTGAACACTGAAGCTTTCTTT. Its protein is CASSDFWFLVLNTEAFF. V gene TRBV6-4 combines with J gene TRBJ1-1; D gene ambiguous. The germline gives CDR1 MRHNA, CDR2 SNTAGT. The CDR3 is 17 amino acids. V was cut by 1 base and J by 0 bases, with 15 bases left in between.

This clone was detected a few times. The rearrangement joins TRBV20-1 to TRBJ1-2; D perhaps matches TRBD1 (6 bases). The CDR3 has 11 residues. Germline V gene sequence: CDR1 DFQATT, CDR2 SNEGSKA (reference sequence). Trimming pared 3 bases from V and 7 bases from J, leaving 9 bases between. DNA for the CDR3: TGCAGTGCTAGTTTCAGGGGTGGCTACACCTTC. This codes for CSASFRGGYTF.

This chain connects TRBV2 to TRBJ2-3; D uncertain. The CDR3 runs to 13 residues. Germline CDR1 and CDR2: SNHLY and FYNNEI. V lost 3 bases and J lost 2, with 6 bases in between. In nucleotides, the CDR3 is TGTGCCAGCAGTGATGAGTACACAGATACGCAGTATTTT. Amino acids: CASSDEYTDTQYF.

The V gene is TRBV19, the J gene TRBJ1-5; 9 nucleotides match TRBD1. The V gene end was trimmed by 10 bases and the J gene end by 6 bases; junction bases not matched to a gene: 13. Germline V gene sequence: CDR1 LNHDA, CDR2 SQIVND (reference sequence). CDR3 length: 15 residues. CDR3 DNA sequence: TGTGCCACCACCGGGACAGGGAAATGGGGTCAGCCCCAGCATTTT. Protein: CATTGTGKWGQPQHF.

The CDR3 here is CASGLHTGQATFYGYTF. The CDR3, as DNA: TGTGCTAGTGGTTTGCATACGGGGCAGGCCACTTTCTATGGCTACACCTTC. The chain has TRBV12-5 and TRBJ1-2; D possibly corresponds to TRBD1 (5 bases). CDR1 LGHNT and CDR2 FRNRAP come from the germline V gene. This CDR3 is built from 17 residues. V was clipped by 2 bases and J by 4 bases, with 20 bases between them.

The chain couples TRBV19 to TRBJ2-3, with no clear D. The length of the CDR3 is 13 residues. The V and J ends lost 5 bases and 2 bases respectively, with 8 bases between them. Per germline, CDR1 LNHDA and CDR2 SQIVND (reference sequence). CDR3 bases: TGTGCCAGTAGTTTGGCATTCACAGATACGCAGTATTTT. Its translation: CASSLAFTDTQYF.

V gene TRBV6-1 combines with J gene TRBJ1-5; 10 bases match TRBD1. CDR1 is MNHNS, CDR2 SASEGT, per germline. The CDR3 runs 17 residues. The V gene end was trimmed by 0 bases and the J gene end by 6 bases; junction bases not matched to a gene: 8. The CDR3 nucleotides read TGTGCCAGCAGTGAAGCTGGGGACAGGGGCGCGGGTCAGCCCCAGCATTTT. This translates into CASSEAGDRGAGQPQHF.

The CDR3 spells CASSRTGGDIRPQHF. CDR3 nucleotide sequence: TGTGCCAGCAGTCGGACAGGGGGGGACATCAGGCCCCAGCATTTT. The chain is built from TRBV6-1 and TRBJ1-5, with 10 bases lining up with TRBD1. The CDR3 runs 15 residues. The J segment lost 9 bases and the V segment lost 5 bases, leaving 10 bases of the junction unmatched. Germline values: CDR1 MNHNS, CDR2 SASEGT.